These 17 T cell receptor beta chains originate from one sample sequenced in a study of blood T cell repertoires in COVID-19. Method: immunoSEQ multiplex PCR; TCRdb's copy keeps in-frame clones and lacks some. The table shows over 400,000 clones, with about 85% occurring only once. Specimen: PBMCs or T cells enriched from blood (not recorded which). The receptors were gathered from a woman aged 55-75 years who had recovered from COVID-19.

The J gene is TRBJ2-7, the V gene TRBV25-1; 7 nucleotides line up with TRBD1. Germline CDR1 is MGHDK and CDR2 is SYGVNS. Trimming removed 10 bases from V and 6 bases from J; junction bases left unmatched: 9. There are 12 residues in the CDR3. The DNA of the CDR3 is TGTGCCAACAATACAGGGGCTCGCGAGCAGTACGTC. Protein sequence: CANNTGAREQYV.

The rearrangement links TRBV6-5 to TRBJ2-7; no definite D call. CDR1 and CDR2 (germline): MNHEY, SVGAGI. V was shortened by 6 bases and J by 6 bases, with 12 bases between the two germline ends. This CDR3 is built from 12 residues. For the CDR3, the DNA is TGTGCCAGCAGGTCCGGGTTCGGCGAGCAGTACTTC. Its protein product is CASRSGFGEQYF.

The CDR3 here is CASSSLAGGTDTQYF. The CDR3 nucleotides read TGTGCCAGCAGCTCACTAGCGGGGGGAACAGATACGCAGTATTTT. This chain links TRBV9 with TRBJ2-3; 12 bases match TRBD2. Germline V gene data show CDR1 as SGDLS and CDR2 as YYNGEE. The CDR3 totals 15 residues. V lost 4 bases to trimming and J lost 3 bases; unmatched junction nucleotides: 3. The complete variable domain, with remaining parts taken from reference TRBV9 and TRBJ2-3, reads DSGVTQTPKHLITATGQRVTLRCSPRSGDLSVYWYQQSLDQGLQFLIQYYNGEERAKGNILERFSAQQFPDLHSELNLSSLELGDSALYFCASSSLAGGTDTQYFGPGTRLTVL.

The genes are TRBV5-4 and TRBJ2-3; D may be TRBD2 (6 bases). With 8 bases removed from V and 0 bases from J, the gap between germline ends came to 10 bases. This CDR3 contains 13 residues. CDR1 and CDR2 from the germline V gene are SGHNT and YYREEE (reference sequence). The CDR3 sequence is CASRGESTDTQYF. The CDR3 coding sequence is TGTGCCAGTCGCGGGGAAAGCACAGATACGCAGTATTTT.

This clone came up a few times. J is TRBJ1-6 and V is TRBV6-5, with D possibly matching TRBD1 (5 bases). CDR1 is MNHEY, CDR2 SVGAGI, per germline. The germline V and J ends were trimmed by 5 bases and 10 bases, with 15 bases remaining between them. There are 14 residues in the CDR3. The chain's CDR3 is CASSNTGVGSPLHF. The DNA for the CDR3 is TGTGCCAGCAGTAACACGGGGGTAGGGTCACCCCTCCACTTT.

The chain is built from TRBV13 and TRBJ2-2, with 9 nucleotides matching TRBD2. Germline trimming cut 4 bases from V and 7 bases from J; bases unmatched to any gene: 7. There are 15 residues in the CDR3. Germline loops: CDR1 PRHDT, CDR2 FYEKMQ (reference sequence). The CDR3 DNA reads as TGTGCCAGCAGCTCCGAGCGGGGGGCGCACGGGGAGCTGTTTTTT. Its translation is CASSSERGAHGELFF.

The rearrangement uses TRBV5-4 and TRBJ2-3; D gene unclear. Germline CDR1 SGHNT, CDR2 YYREEE (reference sequence). The CDR3 is 11 residues long. Trimming removed 2 bases from V and 6 bases from J, with 4 bases in between. CDR3 region: CASSLSDTQYF. As DNA, the CDR3 is TGTGCCAGCAGCTTATCGGATACGCAGTATTTT.

The rearrangement joins TRBV6-5 to TRBJ1-1, with 7 bases matching TRBD1. The CDR3 runs 13 residues. The V segment lost 5 bases and the J segment 4 bases; nucleotides outside the gene matches: 4. In germline, CDR1 is MNHEY, CDR2 SVGAGI. The CDR3: CASSPGGITEAFF. The CDR3 DNA is TGTGCCAGCAGTCCAGGGGGAATCACTGAAGCTTTCTTT.

V usage is TRBV6-1 and J usage is TRBJ2-3, with 9 bases identical to TRBD1. This CDR3 region has 17 residues. Trimming removed 4 bases from V and 7 bases from J; junction bases left unmatched: 15. The germline CDR1 and CDR2 sequences are MNHNS and SASEGT. For the CDR3, the DNA is TGTGCCAGCAGTGGGACGCTGACAGGGGGTTCGGTCTATACGCAGTATTTT. Protein product: CASSGTLTGGSVYTQYF.

The CDR3 sequence is CATLGQLNQPQHF. CDR3 in DNA: TGTGCCACCTTGGGACAGCTCAATCAGCCCCAGCATTTT. The chain is built from TRBV10-3 and TRBJ1-5; 7 nucleotides line up with TRBD1. In germline, CDR1 is ENHRY, CDR2 SYGVKD. The CDR3 consists of 13 residues. J was trimmed by 3 bases and V by 10 bases; bases with no gene match: 6.

This rearrangement joins TRBV5-1 to TRBJ1-2; a weak D match, TRBD1 (5 bases). Trimming removed 0 bases from V and 6 bases from J, with 12 bases in between. Germline V gives CDR1 SGHRS, CDR2 YFSETQ. This CDR3 region has 14 residues. The CDR3 DNA is TGCGCCAGCAGCTTGGCCGACAGCGGGGATGGCTACACCTTC. It is translated as CASSLADSGDGYTF.

The rearrangement joins TRBV4-1 to TRBJ2-3; D unresolved. Germline V gene lookup returns CDR1 MGHRA and CDR2 YSYEKL. The CDR3 loop spans 14 amino acids. V gave up 4 bases and J gave up 5 bases, with 13 bases separating them. CDR3 residues: CASSPPLTKDTQYF. The CDR3 DNA is TGCGCCAGCAGCCCCCCCCTAACTAAAGATACGCAGTATTTT.

The chain combines TRBV7-6 with TRBJ2-5; 8 bases match TRBD1. CDR3 length: 18 residues. V shed 1 base and J 1 base; nucleotides not matched to a gene: 11. Germline lookup yields CDR1 SGHVS and CDR2 FNYEAQ. The CDR3 region has the DNA TGTGCCAGCAGCTTAGTTCCTGCGGGACAGGTTCTCCAAGAGACCCAGTACTTC. This gives the protein CASSLVPAGQVLQETQYF.

V gene TRBV9 combines with J gene TRBJ1-5; no definite D call. This CDR3 spans 14 amino acids. Germline-derived CDR1 and CDR2 are SGDLS and YYNGEE. Trimming cost V 3 bases and J 0 bases, with 7 bases left between them. The chain's CDR3 is CASSGPPSNQPQHF. The DNA for the CDR3 is TGTGCCAGCAGCGGGCCCCCTAGCAATCAGCCCCAGCATTTT.

CDR3 nucleotides: TGTGCCAGCAGCCAAACGGATTACAGGGCAGCAAGAGAAAAACTGTTTTTT. It encodes CASSQTDYRAAREKLFF. The gene calls are TRBV28 and TRBJ1-4, with a weak D call TRBD1 (6 bases). Trimming took 6 bases from V and 8 from J, leaving 25 bases between them. There are 17 residues in the CDR3. CDR1 MDHEN and CDR2 SYDVKM come from the germline V gene.

A single count supports this clone. The V call is TRBV6-6, the J call TRBJ1-2; D perhaps matches TRBD1 (5 bases). V shed 8 bases and J shed 5 bases, with 12 bases lying between them. Germline-derived CDR1 and CDR2 are MNHNY and SVGAGI (reference sequence). The CDR3 extends over 12 amino acids. CDR3 sequence reads: CASLLGGYGYTF. The CDR3 DNA reads TGTGCCAGCCTGCTCGGGGGTTATGGCTACACCTTC.

The gene calls are TRBV27 and TRBJ2-1; the D gene is possibly TRBD2 (6 bases). Germline V lookup: CDR1 MNHEY, CDR2 SMNVEV (reference sequence). This CDR3 has 15 amino acids. V shed 0 bases and J shed 5 bases, with 11 bases lying between them. CDR3 residues: CASSLSPGGNNEQFF. CDR3 coding DNA: TGTGCCAGCAGTTTATCCCCAGGAGGGAACAATGAGCAGTTCTTC.